The T cell receptor beta chain under discussion was sequenced for a study of T-cell memory formation after mild COVID-19. Study-level findings and limits: Clones that contracted clustered mainly in CM and EM if CD4+ and in EMRA if CD8+.

TCRdb independently ran MiXCR on the 5' RACE reads; one entry per CDR3 protein. The data show hundreds of thousands of distinct CDR3 sequences, over 20% seen once. This clonotype was counted between two and nine times. Its antigen is unknown. The CDR3 is 13 residues long. Trimming pared 6 bases from V and 12 bases from J, leaving 18 bases between. The germline gives CDR1 MGHDK, CDR2 SYGVNS. The specimen sequenced was PBMCs or a T cell subset sorted from them (not recorded which). The TCR was taken from an adult woman who had mild COVID-19 (a few samples of this study predate the infection). Cell type and time point are not known. V is TRBV25-1 and J is TRBJ2-1; D is tentatively TRBD1 or TRBD2 (6 bases each). This chain's CDR3 is CASSPKGGQRQFF. In nucleotides, the CDR3 is TGTGCCAGCAGCCCGAAGGGGGGACAAAGGCAGTTCTTC.